The clone carrying this T cell receptor beta chain was found a few times. Its antigen is undetermined. The sample comes from a study of CD8+ T cells in alopecia areata. Study conclusions and caveats: Resident alphabeta T-cell populations of normal skin are likewise subject to sequencing in scalp samples. Scalp lesions, especially in alopecia totalis/universalis, had higher clonality than normal scalp. Researchers reported that TCR sharing among patients proved less clear than in mice, possibly HLA-linked.

RNA was isolated and reverse transcribed to cDNA, the sequencing template. Method: immunoSEQ multiplex PCR; TCRdb's copy keeps in-frame clones and lacks some. The sample carries some 170,000 clones, 59% recorded once. Alopecia areata patients gave lesional scalp punch biopsies and peripheral blood samples. The ends were cut back, 4 bases at V and 0 bases at J, with 16 bases in the middle. The CDR3 spans 16 residues. Germline V CDR1 and CDR2: LNHNV, YYDKDF (reference sequence). This chain joins TRBV15 and TRBJ2-7, with unresolved D. Sequenced here: CD4+ T cells sorted from blood, sampled at week 0. The TCR comes from a human donor with alopecia areata. CDR3 in amino acids: CATSKAPGRFSYEQYF. The CDR3 DNA sequence: TGTGCCACCAGCAAAGCCCCGGGTCGGTTCTCCTACGAGCAGTACTTC.